The next 20 T cell receptor beta chains were all read from a single sample in a study of blood T cell repertoires in COVID-19. Only in-frame clones appear in the TCRdb table, and some are missing; sequencing was by immunoSEQ multiplex PCR. The table lists 150,000 to 200,000 clones, about 82% of them singletons. The sample was peripheral blood. The receptors here all came from a man in his 70s with active or convalescent COVID-19.

Concerning this clone itself: At the DNA level, this CDR3 is encoded by other sequences in the same sample as well. This chain uses TRBV5-5 with TRBJ2-5; 11 positions match TRBD1. Germline V lookup: CDR1 SGHKS, CDR2 YYEKEE (reference sequence). The CDR3 loop spans 14 amino acids. The V gene end was trimmed by 0 bases and the J gene end by 5 bases; junction bases not matched to a gene: 0. CDR3 sequence: CASSLGTGGETQYF. In nucleotides, the CDR3 is TGTGCCAGCAGCTTGGGGACAGGGGGCGAGACCCAGTACTTC.

The chain combines TRBV19 with TRBJ2-7; TRBD2 is a possible D gene (5 bases). Germline loops: CDR1 LNHDA, CDR2 SQIVND (reference sequence). There are 13 residues in the CDR3. V lost 5 bases and J 0 bases, leaving 8 bases between the germline ends. The CDR3 reads CASSAGSSYEQYF. The DNA for the CDR3 is TGTGCCAGTAGTGCGGGTAGCTCCTACGAGCAGTACTTC.

CDR3 sequence (DNA): TGTGCCAGCAGTTCTAGGAGGCACTTCGGGGAGCTGTTTTTT. Amino acids: CASSSRRHFGELFF. This chain links TRBV6-5 with TRBJ2-2; tentative D call: TRBD2 (5 bases). Germline V CDR1 and CDR2: MNHEY, SVGAGI. The CDR3 has 14 amino acids. V dropped 4 bases and J dropped 7 bases, with 13 bases sitting between them.

Written as DNA, the CDR3 is TGTGCCAGCAGCTTAGGGACAGCCTCTAGCACAGATACGCAGTATTTT. It yields the protein CASSLGTASSTDTQYF. This chain joins TRBV11-2 and TRBJ2-3, with a possible D match to TRBD1 (6 bases). The CDR3 has 16 residues. V gave up 1 base and J gave up 0 bases, with 11 bases separating them. In germline, CDR1 is SGHAT, CDR2 FQNNGV.

The rearrangement joins TRBV7-3 to TRBJ2-7; D is possibly TRBD1 (5 bases). Trimming cost V 6 bases and J 2 bases, with 14 bases left between them. CDR3 size: 14 residues. CDR1 SGHTA and CDR2 FQGTGA come from the germline V gene. The CDR3 spells CASSRGSPPYEQYF. Written as DNA, the CDR3 is TGTGCCAGCAGTAGGGGTTCCCCTCCCTACGAGCAGTACTTC.

The rearrangement joins TRBV3-1 (or the pseudogene TRBV3-2) to TRBJ1-1; 9 bases map to TRBD1. Per germline, CDR1 LGHDT and CDR2 YNNKEL (reference sequence). The V segment lost 6 bases and the J segment 11 bases; nucleotides outside the gene matches: 10. The CDR3 is 13 amino acids. DNA of the CDR3: TGTGCCAGCAGACAGGGGGCAGAGAGATCCGCTTTCTTT. Encoded protein: CASRQGAERSAFF.

The chain joins TRBV3-1 (or the pseudogene TRBV3-2) to TRBJ1-2, with TRBD1 as a possible D gene (5 bases). The CDR3 runs 14 residues. Trimming pared 0 bases from V and 8 bases from J, leaving 13 bases between. Germline V gene lookup returns CDR1 LGHDT and CDR2 YNNKEL (reference sequence). CDR3 DNA: TGTGCCAGCAGCCAAGATGAGCAGGGTAGAGGCTACACCTTC. Amino acid sequence: CASSQDEQGRGYTF.

V and J are TRBV5-1 and TRBJ2-1, with 10 nucleotides matching TRBD2. The CDR3 consists of 15 residues. Germline loops: CDR1 SGHRS, CDR2 YFSETQ. V lost 5 bases to trimming and J lost 4 bases; unmatched junction nucleotides: 6. CDR3 sequence (DNA): TGCGCCAGCAGACTAGCGGGGCGCCCATACAATGAGCAGTTCTTC. The encoded protein is CASRLAGRPYNEQFF.

This rearrangement joins TRBV10-2 to TRBJ1-2; D perhaps matches TRBD1 (6 bases). V lost 3 bases and J lost 5, with 7 bases in between. This CDR3 contains 12 residues. Germline V lookup: CDR1 WSHSY, CDR2 SAAADI. CDR3 in amino acids: CASSEGTYGYTF. CDR3 DNA: TGCGCCAGCAGTGAAGGGACATATGGCTACACCTTC.

The chain combines TRBV18 with TRBJ1-1, with a weak D call TRBD1 (5 bases). The CDR3 length is 15 residues. Per the germline V gene, CDR1 is KGHSH and CDR2 is LQKENI. With 3 bases removed from V and 4 bases from J, the gap between germline ends came to 15 bases. The CDR3 DNA is TGTGCCAGCTCACCTACACGACAGCTTACCACTGAAGCTTTCTTT. The encoded protein is CASSPTRQLTTEAFF.

This chain connects TRBV9 to TRBJ1-5; D gene uncertain. The CDR3 is 14 residues long. Trimming took 4 bases from V and 2 from J, leaving 10 bases between them. The V gene's germline CDR1 is SGDLS and CDR2 YYNGEE. CDR3 sequence: CASSPRAGNQPQHF. The CDR3 DNA reads TGTGCCAGCAGCCCGAGGGCAGGCAATCAGCCCCAGCATTTT.

This rearrangement joins TRBV5-1 to TRBJ1-1; TRBD1 matches at 7 bases. The V gene end was trimmed by 6 bases and the J gene end by 0 bases; junction bases not matched to a gene: 14. This CDR3 contains 17 residues. Germline-derived CDR1 and CDR2 are SGHRS and YFSETQ. CDR3 loop: CASTPSKTGILNTEAFF. For the CDR3, the DNA is TGCGCCAGCACCCCTTCTAAGACAGGGATTTTGAACACTGAAGCTTTCTTT.

This clone has just one count. J is TRBJ2-3 and V is TRBV27; 11 nucleotides agree with TRBD1. This CDR3 contains 14 residues. In germline, CDR1 is MNHEY, CDR2 SMNVEV (reference sequence). Unmatched junction bases numbered 4, after V lost 7 bases and J lost 4 bases. The DNA of the CDR3 is TGTGCCAGCACGGGGGACAGGGGGTCAGATACGCAGTATTTT. Protein: CASTGDRGSDTQYF.

The chain joins TRBV9 to TRBJ2-7; TRBD2 agrees at 8 bases. Germline-derived CDR1 and CDR2 are SGDLS and YYNGEE. There are 16 residues in the CDR3. V lost 1 base and J lost 5; bases outside the gene matches: 11. The CDR3 sequence is CASSVQGSGGPHEQYF. The CDR3 nucleotides read TGTGCCAGCAGCGTACAAGGGTCGGGAGGGCCGCACGAGCAGTACTTC. The full variable domain, its missing parts supplied by reference TRBV9 and TRBJ2-7, is DSGVTQTPKHLITATGQRVTLRCSPRSGDLSVYWYQQSLDQGLQFLIQYYNGEERAKGNILERFSAQQFPDLHSELNLSSLELGDSALYFCASSVQGSGGPHEQYFGPGTRLTVT.

This chain joins TRBV9 and TRBJ2-5; 12 positions match TRBD2. CDR3 length: 16 amino acids. Germline lookup yields CDR1 SGDLS and CDR2 YYNGEE. The V gene end was trimmed by 4 bases and the J gene end by 2 bases; junction bases not matched to a gene: 6. The CDR3 loop reads CASSPGTSGPQETQYF. The CDR3 DNA follows: TGTGCCAGCAGCCCCGGGACTAGCGGGCCTCAAGAGACCCAGTACTTC.

V gene TRBV6-2 or TRBV6-3 combines with J gene TRBJ1-1; D is perhaps TRBD1 (5 bases). This CDR3 region has 14 residues. Germline V gives CDR1 MNHEY, CDR2 SVGEGT. V shed 2 bases and J shed 4 bases, with 11 bases lying between them. CDR3 DNA sequence: TGTGCCAGCAGTTACGGGGGGAGAAGCACTGAAGCTTTCTTT. Translated: CASSYGGRSTEAFF.

J is TRBJ2-2 and V is TRBV4-2; TRBD1 is a possible D gene (6 bases). CDR1 is LGHNA and CDR2 is YNFKEQ in the germline V gene. This CDR3 contains 17 residues. V was pared by 4 bases and J by 6 bases, with 21 bases between. CDR3 residues: CASSPQFWDMRAGELFF. The CDR3 nucleotides read TGTGCCAGCAGCCCCCAATTCTGGGACATGAGGGCCGGGGAGCTGTTTTTT.

This clone was observed a few times. This chain joins TRBV6-5 and TRBJ2-7; D is uncertain. Trimming took 0 bases from V and 7 from J, leaving 10 bases between them. Germline V gene lookup returns CDR1 MNHEY and CDR2 SVGAGI. The CDR3 totals 13 residues. This chain's CDR3 is CASSYSKEREQYF. The CDR3 DNA reads as TGTGCCAGCAGTTACTCGAAGGAGAGGGAGCAGTACTTC.

J is TRBJ1-3 and V is TRBV2, with TRBD1 matching 7 bases. V gave up 9 bases and J gave up 4 bases; unmatched junction bases: 9. Germline values: CDR1 SNHLY, CDR2 FYNNEI. The CDR3 consists of 14 residues. The CDR3 is CARRHRDRGNTIYF. CDR3 nucleotide sequence: TGTGCCAGACGACACCGGGACAGAGGAAACACCATATATTTT. The full variable domain, its missing parts supplied by reference TRBV2 and TRBJ1-3, is EPEVTQTPSHQVTQMGQEVILRCVPISNHLYFYWYRQILGQKVEFLVSFYNNEISEKSEIFDDQFSVERPDGSNFTLKIRSTKLEDSAMYFCARRHRDRGNTIYFGEGSWLTVV.

This clone has a single count. The J gene is TRBJ2-3, the V gene TRBV7-8; TRBD2 matches at 9 bases. CDR1 SGHVS and CDR2 FQNEAQ come from the germline V gene. CDR3 length equals 13 residues. V gave up 5 bases and J gave up 6 bases; unmatched junction bases: 3. The CDR3 DNA reads TGTGCCAGCAGCGGCGGGAGGGTGGATACGCAGTATTTT. Its protein product is CASSGGRVDTQYF.